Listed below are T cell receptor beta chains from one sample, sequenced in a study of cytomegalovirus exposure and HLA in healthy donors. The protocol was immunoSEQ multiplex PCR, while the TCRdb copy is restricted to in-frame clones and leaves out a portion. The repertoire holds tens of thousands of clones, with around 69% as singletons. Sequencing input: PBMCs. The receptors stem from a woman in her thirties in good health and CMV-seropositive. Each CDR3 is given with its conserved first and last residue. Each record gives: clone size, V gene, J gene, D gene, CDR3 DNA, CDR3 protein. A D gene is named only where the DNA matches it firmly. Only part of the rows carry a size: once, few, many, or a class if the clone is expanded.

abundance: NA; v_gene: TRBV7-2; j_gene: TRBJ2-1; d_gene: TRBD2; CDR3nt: TGTGCCAGCAGCTTGACTAGCGGGCCGTACAATGAGCAGTTCTTC; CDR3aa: CASSLTSGPYNEQFF
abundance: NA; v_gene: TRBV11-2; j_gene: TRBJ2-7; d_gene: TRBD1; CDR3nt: TGTGCCAGCAGCTTCAAGACAGGGGTGGAGTACGAGCAGTACTTC; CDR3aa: CASSFKTGVEYEQYF
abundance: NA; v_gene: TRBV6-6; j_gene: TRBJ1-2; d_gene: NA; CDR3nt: TGTGCCAGCAGTTTGGGGACGGTCGGGAGAAGTGGCTACACCTTC; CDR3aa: CASSLGTVGRSGYTF
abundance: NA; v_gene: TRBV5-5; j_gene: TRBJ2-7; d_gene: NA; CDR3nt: TGTGCCAGCAGCTTGGTTGGCAGCTCCTACGAGCAGTACTTC; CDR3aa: CASSLVGSSYEQYF
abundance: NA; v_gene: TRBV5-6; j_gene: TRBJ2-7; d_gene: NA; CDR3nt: TGTGCCAGCAGCTCTCGTTTTGAGCAGTACTTC; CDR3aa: CASSSRFEQYF
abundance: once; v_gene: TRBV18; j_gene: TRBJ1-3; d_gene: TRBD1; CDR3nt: TGTGCCAGCTCACCACCGACAGGGACTGGAAACACCATATATTTT; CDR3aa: CASSPPTGTGNTIYF
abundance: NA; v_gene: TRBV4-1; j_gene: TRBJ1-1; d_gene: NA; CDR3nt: TGCGCCAGCAGCCCGGTACAGGGAACTGAAGCTTTCTTT; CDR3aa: CASSPVQGTEAFF
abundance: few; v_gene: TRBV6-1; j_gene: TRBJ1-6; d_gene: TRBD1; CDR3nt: TGTGCCAGCCTTTTAGGGGGCGCAAATTCACCCCTCCACTTT; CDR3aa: CASLLGGANSPLHF
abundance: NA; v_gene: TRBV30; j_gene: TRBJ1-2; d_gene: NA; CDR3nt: TGTGCCTTCACGCAGGGAGGTCCTGGCTACACCTTC; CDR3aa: CAFTQGGPGYTF
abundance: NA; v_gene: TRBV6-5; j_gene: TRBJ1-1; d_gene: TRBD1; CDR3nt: TGTGCCAGCAGTTACCAGGGACAGGGGATCAGCACTGAAGCTTTCTTT; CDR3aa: CASSYQGQGISTEAFF
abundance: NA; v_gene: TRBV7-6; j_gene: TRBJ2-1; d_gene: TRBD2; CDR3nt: TGTGCCAGCAGCTTAGCCCAATTAGCGGGAGGCTCCTACAATGAGCAGTTCTTC; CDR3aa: CASSLAQLAGGSYNEQFF
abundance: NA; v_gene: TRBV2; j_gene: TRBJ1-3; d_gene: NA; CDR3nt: TGTGCCAGCAGTATAGCTTGGACTTACTCTGGAAACACCATATATTTT; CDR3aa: CASSIAWTYSGNTIYF
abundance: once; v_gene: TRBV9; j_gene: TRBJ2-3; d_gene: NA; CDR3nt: TGTGCCAGCAGCTCTTCGGGGAACACAGATACGCAGTATTTT; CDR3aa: CASSSSGNTDTQYF
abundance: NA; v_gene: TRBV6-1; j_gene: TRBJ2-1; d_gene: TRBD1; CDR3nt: TGTGCCAGCAGTGAACGGGACAGATCCTACAATGAGCAGTTCTTC; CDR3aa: CASSERDRSYNEQFF
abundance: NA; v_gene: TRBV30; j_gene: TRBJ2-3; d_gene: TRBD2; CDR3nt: TGTGCCTGGAGTGTACTGAGCGGGACTAGCACAGATACGCAGTATTTT; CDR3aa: CAWSVLSGTSTDTQYF
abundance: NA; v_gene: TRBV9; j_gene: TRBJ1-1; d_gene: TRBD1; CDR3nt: TGTGCCAGCAGCGGATCCGGGACAGCCCCGAGGACTGAAGCTTTCTTT; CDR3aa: CASSGSGTAPRTEAFF
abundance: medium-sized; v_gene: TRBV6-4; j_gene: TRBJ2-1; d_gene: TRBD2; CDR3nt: TGTGCCAGCAGTGACTCCGAAGCGGGGGCCGACTACAATGAGCAGTTCTTC; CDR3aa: CASSDSEAGADYNEQFF
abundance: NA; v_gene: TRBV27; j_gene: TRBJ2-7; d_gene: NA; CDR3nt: TGTGCCAGCAGTTTAACGGTTTCCTACGAGCAGTACTTC; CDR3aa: CASSLTVSYEQYF
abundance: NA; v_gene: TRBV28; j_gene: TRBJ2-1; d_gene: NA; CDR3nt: TGTGCCAGCAGTTTATACGGCGGGAAGGGAAACAATGAGCAGTTCTTC; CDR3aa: CASSLYGGKGNNEQFF
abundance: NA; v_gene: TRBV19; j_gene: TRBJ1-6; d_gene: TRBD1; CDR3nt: TGTGCCAGTAGTTATACAGGGGGCGAATCACCCCTCCACTTT; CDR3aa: CASSYTGGESPLHF
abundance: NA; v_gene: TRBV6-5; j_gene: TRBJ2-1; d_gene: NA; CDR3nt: TGTGCCTCCTCCCGAGGGGGACGCAATGAGCAGTTCTTC; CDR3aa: CASSRGGRNEQFF
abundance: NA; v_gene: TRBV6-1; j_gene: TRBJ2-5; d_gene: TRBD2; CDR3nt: TGTGCCAGCACGACGACTAGCGGGAGCGAGGAGACCCAGTACTTC; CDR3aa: CASTTTSGSEETQYF
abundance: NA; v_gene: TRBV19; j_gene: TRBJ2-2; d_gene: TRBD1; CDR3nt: TGTGCCAGTCACAGGGGTAACGGGGAGCTGTTTTTT; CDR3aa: CASHRGNGELFF
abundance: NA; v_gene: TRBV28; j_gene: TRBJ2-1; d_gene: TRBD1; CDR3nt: TGTGCCAGCAGTTTCAGGGGGCGCAATGAGCAGTTCTTC; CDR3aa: CASSFRGRNEQFF
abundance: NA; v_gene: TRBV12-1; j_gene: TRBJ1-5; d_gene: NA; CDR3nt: TGTGCCAGCAGCTCGACAGGGGAAAGTCATGTCGGCAATCAGCCCCAGCATTTT; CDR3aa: CASSSTGESHVGNQPQHF
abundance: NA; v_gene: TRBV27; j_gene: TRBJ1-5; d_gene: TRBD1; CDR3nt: TGTGCCAGCAGTTCAACGGCACAGGGGAATCAGCCCCAGCATTTT; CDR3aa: CASSSTAQGNQPQHF
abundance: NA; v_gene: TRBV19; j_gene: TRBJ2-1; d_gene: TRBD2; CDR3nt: TGTGCCAGTCAATCGCGGGCTAGCGGGGGAAGAGGGTACAATGAGCAGTTCTTC; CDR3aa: CASQSRASGGRGYNEQFF
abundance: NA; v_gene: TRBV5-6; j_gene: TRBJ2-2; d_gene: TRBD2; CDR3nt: TGTGCCAGCAGCTGGGGACTAGCGAACACCGGGGAGCTGTTTTTT; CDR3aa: CASSWGLANTGELFF
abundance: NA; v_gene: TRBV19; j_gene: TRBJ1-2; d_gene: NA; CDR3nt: TGTGCCAGTACCCCAGCGGGGGAGGGTGACTATGGCTACACCTTC; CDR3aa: CASTPAGEGDYGYTF
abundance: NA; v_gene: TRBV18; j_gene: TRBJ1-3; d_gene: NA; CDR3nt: TGTGCCAGCTCACCCGGGGGGAGCTCTGGAAACACCATATATTTT; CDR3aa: CASSPGGSSGNTIYF